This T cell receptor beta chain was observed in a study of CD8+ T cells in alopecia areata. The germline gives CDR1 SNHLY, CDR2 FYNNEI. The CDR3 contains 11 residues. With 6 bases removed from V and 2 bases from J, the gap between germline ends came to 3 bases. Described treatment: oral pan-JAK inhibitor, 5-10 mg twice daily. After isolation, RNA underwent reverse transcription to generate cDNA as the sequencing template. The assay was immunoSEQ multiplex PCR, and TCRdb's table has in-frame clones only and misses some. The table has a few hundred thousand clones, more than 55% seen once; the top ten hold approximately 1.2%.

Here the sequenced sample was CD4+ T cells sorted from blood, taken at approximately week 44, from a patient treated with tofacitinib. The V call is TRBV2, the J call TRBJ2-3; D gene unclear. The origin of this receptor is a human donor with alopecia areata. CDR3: CASSHTDTQYF. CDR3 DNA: TGTGCCAGCAGCCACACAGATACGCAGTATTTT.